This T cell receptor beta chain was captured in a study of neurological immune-mediated disorders. CDR3 length: 15 residues. The V end lost 3 bases, the J end lost 0 bases, and 9 bases lay between the germline ends. CDR1 KGHSH and CDR2 LQKENI come from the germline V gene. This clonotype was recorded at least ten times. The authors produced cDNA by 5'RACE using 10-nucleotide random UMIs. A single run covered 15-18 subjects with over 170 million TCR-beta sequences. A single record per CDR3 protein comes from TCRdb applying MiXCR to the 5' RACE reads. The sample lists tens of thousands of distinct CDR3 sequences; around a tenth were seen once. A total of 2 million PBMCs stored at -80 degrees C provided the unsorted libraries.

The receptor comes from a man between 50 and 59 years old in good health. The chain combines TRBV18 with TRBJ2-4; no reliable D call. Material: PBMCs. Here the CDR3 reads CASSPGRLAKNIQYF. CDR3 nucleotide sequence: TGTGCCAGCTCACCGGGAAGACTAGCCAAAAACATTCAGTACTTC.